What follows are 25 T cell receptor beta chains derived from one specimen sequenced in a study of Ad26.COV2.S vaccination and SARS-CoV-2 variants. The sample's treatment: over 15 received Ad26.COV2.S at low or high dose, single or two shots; a few received placebo; per-sample allocation not given. Samples came from day 63 after the first vaccine or placebo injection. The table came from immunoSEQ multiplex PCR; TCRdb's copy has only in-frame clones and leaves some out. Of about 280,000 clones detected, 70% to 90% appear once; the ten largest clones hold approximately 3.4%. Sequences were derived from peripheral blood, sampled in a trial of Ad26.COV2.S vaccine versus placebo. Receptors were obtained from a person aged 18-65 years who received the Ad26.COV2.S COVID-19 vaccine or a placebo.

This chain connects TRBV6-1 to TRBJ1-1; no clear D. Germline CDR1 reads MNHNS; CDR2 reads SASEGT. The CDR3 is 14 amino acids. V was pared by 2 bases and J by 4 bases, with 11 bases between. CDR3 protein: CASSEWVGRTEAFF. The CDR3 region has the DNA TGTGCCAGCAGTGAATGGGTGGGCCGCACTGAAGCTTTCTTT.

This chain joins TRBV7-2 and TRBJ2-7, with no clear D. This CDR3 contains 14 residues. CDR1 is SGHTA and CDR2 is FQGNSA in the germline V gene. V was pared by 0 bases and J by 2 bases, with 8 bases between. CDR3 nucleotide sequence: TGTGCCAGCAGCTTAGCGGGAACAGCCTACGAGCAGTACTTC. This translates into CASSLAGTAYEQYF.

The V and J genes are TRBV3-1 (or the pseudogene TRBV3-2) and TRBJ1-1, with 9 bases matching TRBD1. Germline V CDR1 and CDR2: LGHDT, YNNKEL (reference sequence). This CDR3 has 16 residues. With V trimmed by 3 bases and J by 0 bases, 5 bases remained unmatched. The CDR3 nucleotides are TGTGCCAGCAGCCAGGACAGGGGATTGGTGAACACTGAAGCTTTCTTT. It encodes CASSQDRGLVNTEAFF.

This rearrangement joins TRBV5-1 to TRBJ1-1; TRBD1 is a possible D gene (5 bases). The CDR3 is 15 residues long. The germline CDR1 and CDR2 sequences are SGHRS and YFSETQ. Trimming took off 4 bases at V and 4 bases at J, with 17 bases between the two ends. The CDR3 region is CASSPHIWGGTEAFF. For the CDR3, the DNA is TGCGCCAGCAGCCCGCACATATGGGGGGGCACTGAAGCTTTCTTT.

The chain combines TRBV7-2 with TRBJ1-2, with 10 bases identical to TRBD1. Germline CDR1 is SGHTA and CDR2 is FQGNSA. The CDR3 sequence is 15 residues long. V gave up 4 bases and J gave up 4 bases; unmatched junction bases: 6. CDR3 amino acids: CASSYRTGGVYGYTF. The DNA for the CDR3 is TGTGCCAGCAGCTACCGGACAGGGGGAGTCTATGGCTACACCTTC.

The chain recombines TRBV7-2 with TRBJ2-7; D is ambiguous. Germline loops: CDR1 SGHTA, CDR2 FQGNSA. Trimming shortened V by 1 base and J by 2 bases, and 12 bases separated the two germline ends. There are 15 residues in the CDR3. The CDR3 DNA sequence: TGTGCCAGCAGCTTAGGTGCACCGAGTCCCTACGAGCAGTACTTC. Translation: CASSLGAPSPYEQYF.

In DNA form, the CDR3 reads TGTGCCAGCAGTGCCGGGACAGGTGCAGGCCGTACCTACGAGCAGTACTTC. Translating gives CASSAGTGAGRTYEQYF. V is TRBV6-1 and J is TRBJ2-7; 8 positions agree with TRBD1. The V gene's germline CDR1 is MNHNS and CDR2 SASEGT. V lost 4 bases and J lost 2; bases outside the gene matches: 13. The CDR3 has 17 residues.

This chain uses TRBV9 with TRBJ2-7, with 7 bases that match TRBD2. The germline V gene encodes CDR1 SGDLS and CDR2 YYNGEE. Trimming removed 0 bases from V and 3 bases from J; junction bases left unmatched: 3. The CDR3 covers 14 residues. Here the CDR3 reads CASSVGGGFYEQYF. The CDR3 DNA reads as TGTGCCAGCAGCGTAGGGGGAGGGTTCTACGAGCAGTACTTC.

V is TRBV9 and J is TRBJ2-5; perhaps TRBD1 as D (6 bases). V shed 0 bases and J shed 2 bases, with 14 bases lying between them. The CDR3 totals 16 residues. Germline loops: CDR1 SGDLS, CDR2 YYNGEE. For the CDR3, the DNA is TGTGCCAGCAGCGTAGCCCCCCAGGGGATTCAAGAGACCCAGTACTTC. Amino acid sequence: CASSVAPQGIQETQYF.

This sequence joins TRBV29-1 and TRBJ1-1, with D unclear. There are 14 residues in the CDR3. The germline V and J ends were trimmed by 7 bases and 2 bases, with 17 bases remaining between them. Germline V gives CDR1 SQVTM, CDR2 ANQGSEA. In nucleotides, the CDR3 is TGCAGCGCTTCGAAGGGAGGAGTTAACACTGAAGCTTTCTTT. Translated, it gives CSASKGGVNTEAFF.

This rearrangement joins TRBV9 to TRBJ1-1, with D possibly being TRBD1 (6 bases). The CDR3 has 15 residues. Germline CDR1 SGDLS, CDR2 YYNGEE. Deletions cut 0 bases from V and 5 bases from J, with 14 bases between. CDR3 sequence reads: CASSVAPRGWTEAFF. The CDR3 coding sequence is TGTGCCAGCAGCGTAGCCCCCAGGGGTTGGACTGAAGCTTTCTTT.

V usage is TRBV14 and J usage is TRBJ1-4, with 9 nucleotides matching TRBD1. Per the germline V gene, CDR1 is SGHDN and CDR2 is FVKESK. Trimming at V came to 6 bases and at J to 8 bases, leaving 10 bases not matched to a gene. The CDR3 spans 15 residues. The CDR3 nucleotides are TGTGCCAGCAGTCTGGGACAGGGCTTGGGAGAAAAACTGTTTTTT. Residues: CASSLGQGLGEKLFF.

The V call is TRBV5-1, the J call TRBJ2-5; 9 nucleotides match TRBD2. Germline V gene lookup returns CDR1 SGHRS and CDR2 YFSETQ. The CDR3 loop spans 15 amino acids. Trimming took 0 bases from V and 4 from J; bases not matched to a gene: 4. CDR3 nucleotides: TGCGCCAGCAGCTTGGGACTAGCGGAGGGAGAGACCCAGTACTTC. Encoded protein: CASSLGLAEGETQYF.

V and J are TRBV5-4 and TRBJ2-3, with a tentative D call TRBD2 (5 bases). CDR1 SGHNT and CDR2 YYREEE come from the germline V gene (reference sequence). V was pared by 5 bases and J by 4 bases, with 14 bases between. The CDR3 runs 14 residues. The CDR3 region has the DNA TGTGCCAGCAGTAAGAGGGAGAGCGCAGATACGCAGTATTTT. Protein sequence: CASSKRESADTQYF. The full variable domain, rest sourced from reference TRBV5-4 and TRBJ2-3, is ETGVTQSPTHLIKTRGQQVTLRCSSQSGHNTVSWYQQALGQGPQFIFQYYREEENGRGNFPPRFSGLQFPNYSSELNVNALELDDSALYLCASSKRESADTQYFGPGTRLTVL.

This clone was detected many times. This chain uses TRBV25-1 with TRBJ2-1; 7 nucleotides align to TRBD1. V was clipped by 8 bases and J by 1 base; unmatched bases: 8. The CDR3 extends over 15 amino acids. Germline values: CDR1 MGHDK, CDR2 SYGVNS. The CDR3 is CASGESGQSYNEQFF. The CDR3, as DNA: TGTGCCAGCGGGGAATCGGGACAGTCCTACAATGAGCAGTTCTTC.

This chain links TRBV14 with TRBJ2-3; either TRBD1 or TRBD2 may supply D (7 bases each). Trimming pared 3 bases from V and 3 bases from J, leaving 19 bases between. The CDR3 runs to 17 residues. In germline, CDR1 is SGHDN, CDR2 FVKESK. The CDR3 sequence: CASSHPGGARGTDTQYF. In DNA form, the CDR3 reads TGTGCCAGCAGCCACCCAGGGGGGGCGCGGGGAACAGATACGCAGTATTTT.

The chain couples TRBV3-1 (or the pseudogene TRBV3-2) to TRBJ1-5; TRBD1 agrees at 7 bases. V trimming: 4 bases; J trimming: 4 bases; junction bases outside the gene matches: 4. CDR1 and CDR2 (germline): LGHDT, YNNKEL (reference sequence). The CDR3 has 14 residues. CDR3 residues: CASSPMTGNQPQHF. The CDR3 coding sequence is TGTGCCAGCAGCCCTATGACAGGGAATCAGCCCCAGCATTTT.

The chain combines TRBV19 with TRBJ1-4, with a weak D call TRBD1 (6 bases). The germline V gene encodes CDR1 LNHDA and CDR2 SQIVND (reference sequence). The CDR3 consists of 14 residues. V gave up 1 base and J gave up 7 bases, with 10 bases separating them. CDR3 loop: CASSIGGAGEKLFF. CDR3 nucleotide sequence: TGTGCCAGTAGTATAGGGGGGGCCGGTGAAAAACTGTTTTTT.

This sequence joins TRBV19 and TRBJ1-5, with 8 bases that match TRBD1. This CDR3 is built from 13 residues. Per germline, CDR1 LNHDA and CDR2 SQIVND (reference sequence). V lost 4 bases, J lost 7 bases, and 3 bases stayed unmatched. CDR3 coding DNA: TGTGCCAGTAGTAAGGACAGGGACCAGCCCCAGCATTTT. Translated, it gives CASSKDRDQPQHF.

The chain employs TRBV27 and TRBJ1-5; D remains unclear. The CDR3 consists of 13 residues. V was clipped by 3 bases and J by 3 bases, with 6 bases between them. Per germline, CDR1 MNHEY and CDR2 SMNVEV (reference sequence). CDR3 DNA: TGTGCCAGCAGTTTGAGGAACAATCAGCCCCAGCATTTT. Amino acids: CASSLRNNQPQHF.

The V and J genes are TRBV19 and TRBJ2-1; TRBD2 agrees at 9 bases. CDR3 length: 17 amino acids. Germline loops: CDR1 LNHDA, CDR2 SQIVND (reference sequence). With V trimmed by 9 bases and J by 4 bases, 16 bases remained unmatched. This CDR3 is CASAIFAGGLSYNEQFF. The CDR3 bases are TGTGCCAGCGCGATCTTCGCGGGGGGGCTTTCTTACAATGAGCAGTTCTTC. The full variable domain, with the rest looked up from reference TRBV19 and TRBJ2-1, is DGGITQSPKYLFRKEGQNVTLSCEQNLNHDAMYWYRQDPGQGLRLIYYSQIVNDFQKGDIAEGYSVSREKKESFPLTVTSAQKNPTAFYLCASAIFAGGLSYNEQFFGPGTRLTVL.

The genes are TRBV20-1 and TRBJ1-2; no definite D call. V was clipped by 3 bases and J by 3 bases, with 8 bases between them. CDR3 size: 12 residues. Germline values: CDR1 DFQATT, CDR2 SNEGSKA (reference sequence). CDR3 coding DNA: TGCAGTGCTAGTCCAGAAGACTATGGCTACACCTTC. Translating it yields CSASPEDYGYTF.

V gene TRBV21-1 combines with J gene TRBJ1-2. TRBV21-1 is flagged as a pseudogene. CDR3 size: 13 residues. DNA for the CDR3: TGTGCCAGCAGACCGCGGGGGATTTTTGGCTACACCTTC. Translating it yields CASRPRGIFGYTF.

This chain uses TRBV19 with TRBJ2-2; 7 bases are a match to TRBD1. The CDR3 length is 19 residues. With 5 bases clipped from V and 6 bases from J, the junction kept 21 bases outside the gene matches. Germline CDR1 is LNHDA and CDR2 is SQIVND (reference sequence). CDR3 loop: CASSPSAGTVNPSAGELFF. CDR3 DNA: TGTGCCAGTAGTCCATCGGCCGGGACAGTAAATCCTTCCGCCGGGGAGCTGTTTTTT.

V gene TRBV12-3 or TRBV12-4 combines with J gene TRBJ2-7; tentatively, D is TRBD2 (6 bases). Trimming removed 6 bases at V and 3 bases at J, with 12 bases between. The CDR3 contains 13 residues. CDR3 protein: CASSRGRGYEQYF. CDR3 sequence (DNA): TGTGCCAGCAGCCGAGGGCGGGGCTACGAGCAGTACTTC.